Below, 17 T cell receptor beta chains from the same sample are listed, as sequenced in a study of T cell clonality in common variable immunodeficiency. Study observations and caveats: Fewer deletions and N-nucleotide insertions were reportedly seen in common variable immunodeficiency TCR beta sequences.

The antigens of these receptors remain unknown. Clones were read by immunoSEQ multiplex PCR, and TCRdb kept only the in-frame ones, dropping some. The sample shows about 21,000 clones, none of them appearing just once. The sample comprised peripheral blood mononuclear cells. Receptors originate from a human donor with common variable immunodeficiency.

This clone came up many times. The read stops 3 residues short of the end of the CDR3; the missing end is completed from the germline J gene. The chain uses TRBV7-9 and TRBJ2-7, with 9 bases identical to TRBD1. The CDR3 sequence is 15 residues long. Trimming removed 3 bases from V and 6 bases from J; junction bases left unmatched: 9. The V gene's germline CDR1 is SEHNR and CDR2 FQNEAQ (reference sequence). The sequenced CDR3 bases are TGTGCCAGCAGCTTCGGGGGACAGGGTGTCGGCGAG. It codes for CASSFGGQGVGE. The whole CDR3 sequence reads CASSFGGQGVGEQYF.

This clone was counted ten times or more. The sequence runs out 3 residues before the end of the CDR3; the remainder is reconstructed from the germline J gene. The chain is built from TRBV6-2 or TRBV6-3 and TRBJ1-6, with TRBD1 matching 8 bases. The CDR3 is made up of 12 amino acids. V lost 5 bases and J lost 10; bases outside the gene matches: 1. The germline CDR1 and CDR2 sequences are MNHEY and SVGEGT. CDR3 loop: CASSTGGSPLHF. The covered CDR3 bases are TGTGCCAGCAGTACAGGGGGATCACCC.

This clone was seen ten or more times. The read comes to an end 3 residues before the CDR3 does, leaving the germline J gene to fill in the end. The chain recombines TRBV7-2 with TRBJ2-1; maybe TRBD1 (7 bases). The CDR3 spans 15 residues. The V end was cut by 6 bases, the J end by 5 bases, with 17 bases between. Germline lookup yields CDR1 SGHTA and CDR2 FQGNSA. The CDR3 DNA, read in part, is TGTGCCAGCAGTCCTCAGGGGGGCGTCCACAATGAG. Protein product: CASSPQGGVHNE. The whole CDR3 is CASSPQGGVHNEQFF.

Only a few counts were recorded for this clone. A much larger clonotype is one base distant, so this may be a read error. The CDR3 end falls 3 residues outside the read, so it is completed with the germline J gene. The same CDR3 also results from other DNA sequences found in this sample. The rearrangement uses TRBV2 and TRBJ1-4, with 7 positions matching TRBD1. The CDR3 contains 18 residues. Per the germline V gene, CDR1 is SNHLY and CDR2 is FYNNEI. Losses at the gene ends were 7 bases for V and 8 bases for J; bases not matched to a gene: 22. CDR3 amino acids: CASTMKRGNRGLGEKLFF. CDR3 DNA, as far as it was read: TGTGCCAGCACCATGAAGAGGGGGAATAGGGGGCTGGGGGAAAAA.

In this sample, this clone turned up many times. The observed sequence ends 3 residues before the CDR3 terminus, with the missing tail filled in from the germline J gene. The chain carries TRBV7-3 and TRBJ2-5; a weak D match, TRBD2 (6 bases). There are 15 residues in the CDR3. Trimming removed 5 bases at V and 4 bases at J, with 17 bases between. Germline V lookup: CDR1 SGHTA, CDR2 FQGTGA. CDR3 amino acids: CASSHTGLGGETQYF. CDR3 bases read: TGTGCCAGCAGCCATACGGGCCTCGGGGGAGAGACC.

Ten or more counts support this clone. The DNA ends 3 residues before the CDR3 does, and the rest of the CDR3 is filled in from the germline J gene. Other DNA sequences in this specimen translate into the identical CDR3. The chain joins TRBV5-4 to TRBJ2-2, with D tentatively TRBD1 (5 bases). The CDR3 is made up of 15 amino acids. In germline, CDR1 is SGHNT, CDR2 YYREEE (reference sequence). Trimming left V 0 bases short and J 6 bases short, with 12 bases between. Here the CDR3 reads CASSLEGFVAGELFF. The part of the CDR3 DNA that was read is TGTGCCAGCAGCTTGGAGGGGTTCGTAGCCGGGGAG.

Many counts were recorded for this clone. The read is 3 residues too short to cover the CDR3 end, so that end is filled in from the germline J gene. The chain employs TRBV7-2 and TRBJ2-3; 7 nucleotides align to TRBD2. J was trimmed by 2 bases and V by 2 bases; bases with no gene match: 4. Germline CDR1 is SGHTA and CDR2 is FQGNSA. The CDR3 sequence is 15 residues long. CDR3 region: CASSLQAGYTDTQYF. CDR3 DNA, as far as it was read: TGTGCCAGCAGCTTACAAGCGGGGTACACAGATACG.

This clone has a count of ten or more. Read sequence stops 3 residues before the CDR3 end, and the germline J gene provides the missing end. The chain employs TRBV11-1 and TRBJ2-5; 9 bases line up with TRBD1. The CDR3 sequence is 15 residues long. Germline-derived CDR1 and CDR2 are SGHAT and FQDESV (reference sequence). V gave up 0 bases and J gave up 6 bases; unmatched junction bases: 5. The CDR3 reads CASSLAQQGAKTQYF. Partial CDR3 DNA: TGTGCCAGCAGCTTAGCGCAACAGGGGGCCAAGACC.

A remark on this clone: The read gets to within 3 residues of the CDR3 end, and the germline J gene fills in the rest. This chain joins TRBV6-2 or TRBV6-3 and TRBJ1-1, with a weak D call TRBD1 (6 bases). The V end was cut by 6 bases, the J end by 5 bases, with 13 bases between. Germline CDR1 reads MNHEY; CDR2 reads SVGEGT. The CDR3 consists of 13 residues. The CDR3 loop reads CASREQGKTEAFF. Partial CDR3 DNA: TGTGCCAGCAGAGAACAGGGAAAGACTGAA.

This clone appeared many times. The sequence runs out 3 residues before the end of the CDR3; the remainder is reconstructed from the germline J gene. The chain couples TRBV7-3 to TRBJ2-2; D is unresolved. The germline V and J ends were trimmed by 5 bases and 4 bases, with 14 bases remaining between them. This CDR3 is 15 amino acids long. Germline loops: CDR1 SGHTA, CDR2 FQGTGA. The CDR3 sequence: CASSPMPGFTGELFF. The CDR3 bases that were read are TGTGCCAGCAGCCCAATGCCCGGGTTCACCGGGGAG. Complete variable domain (other parts from reference TRBV7-3 and TRBJ2-2): GAGVSQTPSNKVTEKGKYVELRCDPISGHTALYWYRQSLGQGPEFLIYFQGTGAADDSGLPNDRFFAVRPEGSVSTLKIQRTERGDSAVYLCASSPMPGFTGELFFGEGSRLTVL.

This clone was recorded many times. Incomplete CDR3 DNA: TGTGCCAGCAGCCGTACAGGGAGCTCTGGAAACACC. Translation gives CASSRTGSSGNT. The complete CDR3 reads CASSRTGSSGNTIYF. The rearrangement joins TRBV7-9 to TRBJ1-3, with D perhaps matching TRBD1 (6 bases). The CDR3 goes on 3 residues after the read ends, and that part is filled in from the germline J gene. The CDR3 contains 15 residues. V was shortened by 5 bases and J by 0 bases, with 11 bases between the two germline ends. Germline values: CDR1 SEHNR, CDR2 FQNEAQ (reference sequence).

The sample holds many counts of this clone. Coverage ceases 3 residues before the CDR3 finishes, and the germline J gene fills in the end. The same CDR3 arises from other DNA sequences in this sample as well. V gene TRBV28 combines with J gene TRBJ2-7, with 9 bases matching TRBD1. The CDR3 totals 14 residues. CDR1 and CDR2 from the germline V gene are MDHEN and SYDVKM. The trim removed 6 bases at V and 1 base at J, leaving 4 bases unmatched. The CDR3 reads CASRGQGSSYEQYF. CDR3 DNA (partial): TGTGCCAGCAGGGGACAGGGATCGTCCTACGAG. Drawing the rest from reference TRBV28 and TRBJ2-7, the complete variable domain is DVKVTQSSRYLVKRTGEKVFLECVQDMDHENMFWYRQDPGLGLRLIYFSYDVKMKEKGDIPEGYSVSREKKERFSLILESASTNQTSMYLCASRGQGSSYEQYFGPGTRLTVT.

This clone was counted many times. The CDR3 goes on 3 residues after the read ends, and that part is filled in from the germline J gene. V gene TRBV30 combines with J gene TRBJ2-7; 7 nucleotides align to TRBD1. Germline CDR1 GTSNPN, CDR2 SVGIG (reference sequence). CDR3 length equals 13 residues. J was trimmed by 2 bases and V by 4 bases; bases with no gene match: 5. The part of the CDR3 DNA that was read is TGTGCCTGGACCCGGGACAGTGCCTACGAG. Protein sequence: CAWTRDSAYE. In full, the CDR3 reads CAWTRDSAYEQYF.

This clone was counted ten times or more. The sequence runs out 3 residues before the end of the CDR3; the remainder is reconstructed from the germline J gene. The chain recombines TRBV2 with TRBJ2-7; tentative D call: TRBD2 (5 bases). Germline values: CDR1 SNHLY, CDR2 FYNNEI. Trimming left V 6 bases short and J 0 bases short, with 12 bases between. The CDR3 totals 14 residues. CDR3 bases read: TGTGCCAGCAGCGTCGCGGGCGCCTCCTACGAG. This codes for CASSVAGASYE. The complete CDR3 sequence is CASSVAGASYEQYF.

In this sample, this clone turned up many times. The read stops 3 residues short of the end of the CDR3; the missing end is completed from the germline J gene. This chain uses TRBV7-9 with TRBJ1-6, with D possibly being TRBD1 (5 bases). The germline V gene has CDR1 SEHNR and CDR2 FQNEAQ (reference sequence). The CDR3 consists of 14 residues. Trimming cost V 1 base and J 7 bases, with 8 bases left between them. This CDR3 reads CASSLDRLNSPLHF. The sequenced CDR3 bases are TGTGCCAGCAGCTTAGACAGGTTAAATTCACCC.

This clone was observed a few times. The read stops 3 residues short of the end of the CDR3; the missing end is completed from the germline J gene. The chain joins TRBV7-8 to TRBJ1-5; 9 bases are shared with TRBD1. Germline values: CDR1 SGHVS, CDR2 FQNEAQ. The V segment lost 6 bases and the J segment 7 bases; nucleotides outside the gene matches: 7. The CDR3 length is 14 residues. The CDR3 sequence is CASSLQGARQPQHF. The part of the CDR3 DNA that was read is TGTGCCAGCAGTCTACAGGGGGCGAGGCAGCCC.

Ten or more counts support this clone. Read sequence stops 3 residues before the CDR3 end, and the germline J gene provides the missing end. V is TRBV20-1 and J is TRBJ2-7, with 13 bases matching TRBD2. Germline trimming cut 5 bases from V and 2 bases from J; bases unmatched to any gene: 3. This CDR3 region has 14 residues. Looked up from germline, CDR1 is DFQATT and CDR2 is SNEGSKA (reference sequence). The sequenced part of the CDR3 DNA is TGCAGTGCTTTAGGACTAGCGGGAGCCTACGAG. Translated: CSALGLAGAYE. In full, the CDR3 is CSALGLAGAYEQYF.